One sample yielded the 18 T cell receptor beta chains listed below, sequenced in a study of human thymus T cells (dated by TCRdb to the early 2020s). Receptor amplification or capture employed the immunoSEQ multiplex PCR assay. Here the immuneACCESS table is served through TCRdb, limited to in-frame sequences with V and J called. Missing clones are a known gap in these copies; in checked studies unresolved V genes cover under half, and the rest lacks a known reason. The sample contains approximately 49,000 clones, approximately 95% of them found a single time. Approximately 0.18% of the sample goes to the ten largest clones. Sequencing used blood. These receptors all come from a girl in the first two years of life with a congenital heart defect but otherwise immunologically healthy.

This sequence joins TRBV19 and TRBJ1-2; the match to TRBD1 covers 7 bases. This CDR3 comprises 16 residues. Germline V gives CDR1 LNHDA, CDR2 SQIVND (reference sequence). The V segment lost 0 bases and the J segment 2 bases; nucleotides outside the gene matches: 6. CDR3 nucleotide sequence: TGTGCCAGTAGTATAGAAGGGGCACAGGGGAACTATGGCTACACCTTC. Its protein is CASSIEGAQGNYGYTF.

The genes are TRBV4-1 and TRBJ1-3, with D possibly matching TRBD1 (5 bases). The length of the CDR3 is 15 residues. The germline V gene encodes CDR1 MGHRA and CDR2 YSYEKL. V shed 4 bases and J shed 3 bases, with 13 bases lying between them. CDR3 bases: TGCGCCAGCAGCCCTAGGGACGGCCGTGGAAACACCATATATTTT. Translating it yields CASSPRDGRGNTIYF.

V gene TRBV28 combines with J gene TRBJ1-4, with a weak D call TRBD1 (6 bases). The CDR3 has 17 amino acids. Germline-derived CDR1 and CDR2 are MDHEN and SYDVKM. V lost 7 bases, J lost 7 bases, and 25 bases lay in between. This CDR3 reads CASKPYRRDINAEKLFF. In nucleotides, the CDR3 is TGTGCCAGCAAACCGTACCGCCGGGACATTAATGCTGAAAAACTGTTTTTT. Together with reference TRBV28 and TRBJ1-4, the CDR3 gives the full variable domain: DVKVTQSSRYLVKRTGEKVFLECVQDMDHENMFWYRQDPGLGLRLIYFSYDVKMKEKGDIPEGYSVSREKKERFSLILESASTNQTSMYLCASKPYRRDINAEKLFFGSGTQLSVL.

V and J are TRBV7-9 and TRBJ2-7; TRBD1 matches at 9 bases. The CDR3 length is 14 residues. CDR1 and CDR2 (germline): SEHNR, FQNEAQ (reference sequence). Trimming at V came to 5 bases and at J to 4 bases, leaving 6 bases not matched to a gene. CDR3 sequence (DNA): TGTGCCAGCAGCCGCGGGACAGGGTGGTACGAGCAGTACTTC. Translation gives CASSRGTGWYEQYF.

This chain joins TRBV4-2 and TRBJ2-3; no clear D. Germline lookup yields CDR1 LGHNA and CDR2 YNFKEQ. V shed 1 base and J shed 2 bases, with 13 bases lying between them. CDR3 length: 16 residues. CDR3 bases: TGTGCCAGCAGCCAAGGCTCCCATTTCCCCACAGATACGCAGTATTTT. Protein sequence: CASSQGSHFPTDTQYF.

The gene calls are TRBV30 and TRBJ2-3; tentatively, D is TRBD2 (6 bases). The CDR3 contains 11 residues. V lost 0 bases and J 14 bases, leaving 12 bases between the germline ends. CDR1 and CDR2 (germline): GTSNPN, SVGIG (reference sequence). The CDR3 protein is CAWSVGDFRYF. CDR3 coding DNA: TGTGCCTGGAGTGTAGGGGACTTCAGGTATTTT.

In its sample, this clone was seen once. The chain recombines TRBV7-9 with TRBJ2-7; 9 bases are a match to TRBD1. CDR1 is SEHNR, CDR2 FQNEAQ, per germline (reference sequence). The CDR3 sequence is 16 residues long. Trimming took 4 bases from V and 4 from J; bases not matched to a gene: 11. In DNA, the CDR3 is TGTGCCAGCAGCTCCCTCAACAGGGGGCCCATATACGAGCAGTACTTC. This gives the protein CASSSLNRGPIYEQYF.

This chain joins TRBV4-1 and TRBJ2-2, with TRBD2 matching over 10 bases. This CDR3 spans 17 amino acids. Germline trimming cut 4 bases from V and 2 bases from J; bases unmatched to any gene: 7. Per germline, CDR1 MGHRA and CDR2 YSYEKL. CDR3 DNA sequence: TGCGCCAGCAGCCGCCATACTAGCGGGGTTAACACCGGGGAGCTGTTTTTT. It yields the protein CASSRHTSGVNTGELFF.

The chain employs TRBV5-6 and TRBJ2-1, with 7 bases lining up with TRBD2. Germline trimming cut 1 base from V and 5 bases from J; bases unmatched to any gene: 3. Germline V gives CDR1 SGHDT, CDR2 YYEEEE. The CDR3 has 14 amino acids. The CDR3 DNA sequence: TGTGCCAGCAGCTTGTACGGGACTAACAATGAGCAGTTCTTC. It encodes CASSLYGTNNEQFF.

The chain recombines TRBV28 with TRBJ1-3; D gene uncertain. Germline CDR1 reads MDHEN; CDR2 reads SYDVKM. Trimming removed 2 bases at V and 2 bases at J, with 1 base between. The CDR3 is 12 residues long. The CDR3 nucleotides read TGTGCCAGCAGTTTAGCTGGAAACACCATATATTTT. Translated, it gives CASSLAGNTIYF. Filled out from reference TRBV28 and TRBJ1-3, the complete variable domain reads DVKVTQSSRYLVKRTGEKVFLECVQDMDHENMFWYRQDPGLGLRLIYFSYDVKMKEKGDIPEGYSVSREKKERFSLILESASTNQTSMYLCASSLAGNTIYFGEGSWLTVV.

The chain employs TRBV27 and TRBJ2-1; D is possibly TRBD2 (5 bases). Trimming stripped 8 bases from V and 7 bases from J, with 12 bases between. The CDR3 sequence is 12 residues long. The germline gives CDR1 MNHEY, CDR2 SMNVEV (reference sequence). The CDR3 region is CASGETGNEQFF. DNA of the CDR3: TGTGCCAGCGGAGAAACGGGAAATGAGCAGTTCTTC.

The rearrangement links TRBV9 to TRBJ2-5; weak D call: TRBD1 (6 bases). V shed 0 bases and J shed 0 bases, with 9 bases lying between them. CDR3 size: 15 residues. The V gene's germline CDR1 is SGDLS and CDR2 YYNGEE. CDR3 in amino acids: CASSVGDRYQETQYF. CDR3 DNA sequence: TGTGCCAGCAGCGTAGGCGACAGGTACCAAGAGACCCAGTACTTC. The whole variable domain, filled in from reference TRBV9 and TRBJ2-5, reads DSGVTQTPKHLITATGQRVTLRCSPRSGDLSVYWYQQSLDQGLQFLIQYYNGEERAKGNILERFSAQQFPDLHSELNLSSLELGDSALYFCASSVGDRYQETQYFGPGTRLLVL.

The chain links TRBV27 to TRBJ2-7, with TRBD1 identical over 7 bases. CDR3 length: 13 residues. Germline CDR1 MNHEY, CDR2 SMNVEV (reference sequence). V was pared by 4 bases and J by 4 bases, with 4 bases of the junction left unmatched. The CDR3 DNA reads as TGTGCCAGCAGTTGGGGGACAGATTACGAGCAGTACTTC. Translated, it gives CASSWGTDYEQYF.

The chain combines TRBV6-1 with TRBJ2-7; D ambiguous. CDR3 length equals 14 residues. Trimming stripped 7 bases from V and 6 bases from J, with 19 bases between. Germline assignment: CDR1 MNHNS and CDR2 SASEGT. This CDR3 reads CASTPRAVLVEQYF. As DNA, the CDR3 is TGTGCCAGCACCCCTCGGGCGGTACTGGTCGAGCAGTACTTC.

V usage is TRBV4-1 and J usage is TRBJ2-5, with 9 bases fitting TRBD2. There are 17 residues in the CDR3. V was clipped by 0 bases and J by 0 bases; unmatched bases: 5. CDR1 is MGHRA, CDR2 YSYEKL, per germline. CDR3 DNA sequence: TGCGCCAGCAGCCAAGATCAGCTAGCGGGGTACCAAGAGACCCAGTACTTC. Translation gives CASSQDQLAGYQETQYF.

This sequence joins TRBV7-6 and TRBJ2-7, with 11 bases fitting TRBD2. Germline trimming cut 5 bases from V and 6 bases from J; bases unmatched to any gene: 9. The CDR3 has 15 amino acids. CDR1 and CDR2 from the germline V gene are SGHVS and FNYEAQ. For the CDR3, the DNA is TGTGCCAGCAGCGCAATAGCGGGAGGGCCCCCCGAGCAGTACTTC. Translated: CASSAIAGGPPEQYF.

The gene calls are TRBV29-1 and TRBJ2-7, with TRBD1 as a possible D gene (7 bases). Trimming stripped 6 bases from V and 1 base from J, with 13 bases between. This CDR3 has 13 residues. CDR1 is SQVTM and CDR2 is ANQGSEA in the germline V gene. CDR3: CSVQTGRSYEQYF. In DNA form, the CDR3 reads TGCAGCGTGCAGACAGGGAGGTCCTACGAGCAGTACTTC.

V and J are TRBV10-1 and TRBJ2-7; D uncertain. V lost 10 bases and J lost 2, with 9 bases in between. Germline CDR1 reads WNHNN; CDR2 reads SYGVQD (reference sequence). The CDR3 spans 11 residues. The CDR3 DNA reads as TGCGCCACCGGAGACCCCTACGAGCAGTACTTC. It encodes CATGDPYEQYF.